Following are 5 T cell receptor beta chains from one sample sequenced in a study of Graves' ophthalmopathy and Graves' hyperthyroidism. The authors amplified TCR beta CDR3 regions from RNA transcripts. An opening RT-PCR round employed HTBI primers and preceded a second-round multiplex PCR. TCRdb analysed the multiplex PCR reads with MiXCR anew, one entry per CDR3 protein. The sample shows over 150,000 distinct CDR3 sequences, under 40% of them seen only once. Sequenced: peripheral blood. These receptors all come from a woman between 35 and 50 years old with Graves' ophthalmopathy.

The sample holds many counts of this clonotype. The rearrangement links TRBV20-1 to TRBJ1-2; TRBD1 is a possible D gene (5 bases). Trimming stripped 3 bases from V and 3 bases from J, with 8 bases between. Germline assignment: CDR1 DFQATT and CDR2 SNEGSKA (reference sequence). The CDR3 extends over 12 amino acids. The CDR3 region has the DNA TGCAGTGCTAGTCGACAGTACTATGGCTACACCTTC. Its translation: CSASRQYYGYTF.

This clonotype was seen repeatedly, ten times or more. One junction end does not reproduce the germline sequence, and a read error may be involved. The V call is TRBV9, the J call TRBJ2-7; 13 bases are a match to TRBD2. This CDR3 has 17 amino acids. CDR1 is SGDLS, CDR2 YYNGEE, per germline. CDR3 sequence (DNA): TGTACCAGCAGCCCGCGCCAGGGACTAGCGGGGTCCTACGAGCAGTACTTC. Encoded protein: CTSSPRQGLAGSYEQYF.

This chain links TRBV15 with TRBJ1-2, with 10 nucleotides matching TRBD1. Trimming removed 0 bases from V and 4 bases from J; junction bases left unmatched: 8. The germline V gene encodes CDR1 LNHNV and CDR2 YYDKDF (reference sequence). CDR3 length: 17 amino acids. CDR3 in DNA: TGTGCCACCAGCAGAGATCGAAGGGACAGGGGCTTCTATGGCTACACCTTC. Translating it yields CATSRDRRDRGFYGYTF.

The table lists this clonotype with many counts. This rearrangement joins TRBV12-3 or TRBV12-4 to TRBJ1-6, with 7 bases identical to TRBD1. CDR3 size: 14 residues. The V segment lost 11 bases and the J segment 6 bases; nucleotides outside the gene matches: 10. The DNA of the CDR3 is TGTGCCGGCAAGGCGGACAGGCTTAATTCACCCCTCCACTTT. This codes for CAGKADRLNSPLHF.

This clonotype showed up many times. This rearrangement joins TRBV19 to TRBJ1-1; TRBD1 agrees at 7 bases. CDR3 length: 16 residues. Trimming took 6 bases from V and 3 from J; bases not matched to a gene: 13. CDR1 and CDR2 from the germline V gene are LNHDA and SQIVND (reference sequence). The CDR3 is CASRAPGQRPDTEAFF. CDR3 nucleotides: TGTGCCAGTAGGGCCCCGGGACAGAGGCCGGACACTGAAGCTTTCTTT. Using reference TRBV19 and TRBJ1-1 for the parts outside the CDR3, the full variable domain is DGGITQSPKYLFRKEGQNVTLSCEQNLNHDAMYWYRQDPGQGLRLIYYSQIVNDFQKGDIAEGYSVSREKKESFPLTVTSAQKNPTAFYLCASRAPGQRPDTEAFFGQGTRLTVV.